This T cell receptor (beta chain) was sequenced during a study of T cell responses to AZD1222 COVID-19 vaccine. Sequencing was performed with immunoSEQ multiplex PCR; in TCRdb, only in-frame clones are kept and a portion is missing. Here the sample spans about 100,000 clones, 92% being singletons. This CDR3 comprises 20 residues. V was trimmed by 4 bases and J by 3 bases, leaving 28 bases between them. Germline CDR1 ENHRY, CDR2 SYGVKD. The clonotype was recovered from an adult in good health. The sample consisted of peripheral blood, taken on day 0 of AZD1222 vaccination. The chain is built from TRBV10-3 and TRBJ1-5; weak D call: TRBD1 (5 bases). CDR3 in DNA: TGTGCCATCAGTGCCAACGCAGGGATCTGGTCTGAGGAAATCAATCAGCCCCAGCATTTT. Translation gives CAISANAGIWSEEINQPQHF.